A single sample is the source of the 9 T cell receptor beta chains below, sequenced in a study of blood T cell repertoires in COVID-19. Profiled with immunoSEQ multiplex PCR; TCRdb holds only in-frame clones, not every one. The sample has some 66,000 clones, roughly 92% seen once. Sequencing used peripheral blood. Receptors were obtained from a man between 65 and 80 years old with active COVID-19.

This chain joins TRBV5-4 and TRBJ2-5, with D maybe TRBD1 (5 bases). Germline-derived CDR1 and CDR2 are SGHNT and YYREEE (reference sequence). The CDR3 is made up of 12 amino acids. V shed 7 bases and J shed 2 bases, with 9 bases lying between them. CDR3 coding DNA: TGTGCCAGCTACAGGTATCAAGAGACCCAGTACTTC. Protein: CASYRYQETQYF.

This chain connects TRBV5-1 to TRBJ1-1; no definite D call. CDR1 SGHRS and CDR2 YFSETQ come from the germline V gene. The CDR3 consists of 13 residues. V was pared by 0 bases and J by 1 base, with 4 bases between. The CDR3: CASSLAGNTEAFF. In nucleotides, the CDR3 is TGCGCCAGCAGCTTGGCGGGGAACACTGAAGCTTTCTTT. Variable domain in full (rest from reference TRBV5-1 and TRBJ1-1): KAGVTQTPRYLIKTRGQQVTLSCSPISGHRSVSWYQQTPGQGLQFLFEYFSETQRNKGNFPGRFSGRQFSNSRSEMNVSTLELGDSALYLCASSLAGNTEAFFGQGTRLTVV.

Concerning this clone itself: Distinct nucleotide sequences in the sample also encode this CDR3. This rearrangement joins TRBV5-1 to TRBJ2-2; 10 bases are shared with TRBD1. The CDR3 has 15 amino acids. J lost 5 bases, V lost 4 bases, and 5 bases had no gene match. The germline gives CDR1 SGHRS, CDR2 YFSETQ. CDR3 amino acids: CASSLDRGRTGELFF. The CDR3 nucleotides read TGCGCCAGCAGCCTCGACAGGGGGCGAACCGGGGAGCTGTTTTTT.

The chain recombines TRBV5-1 with TRBJ1-4; D unresolved. The CDR3 sequence is 13 residues long. V lost 4 bases, J lost 5 bases, and 9 bases lay in between. Germline CDR1 SGHRS, CDR2 YFSETQ. CDR3 protein: CASSADPNEKLFF. The CDR3 DNA reads as TGCGCCAGCAGCGCAGATCCCAATGAAAAACTGTTTTTT.

The chain employs TRBV19 and TRBJ1-4; 12 bases map to TRBD1. CDR1 LNHDA and CDR2 SQIVND come from the germline V gene (reference sequence). The ends lost 3 bases at V and 6 bases at J; junction bases unmatched: 5. The CDR3 covers 16 residues. The CDR3 nucleotides are TGTGCCAGTAGTATCGGGACAGGGGGCGAGTATGAAAAACTGTTTTTT. It specifies CASSIGTGGEYEKLFF. The full variable domain, in which reference TRBV19 and TRBJ1-4 provide the parts outside the CDR3, is DGGITQSPKYLFRKEGQNVTLSCEQNLNHDAMYWYRQDPGQGLRLIYYSQIVNDFQKGDIAEGYSVSREKKESFPLTVTSAQKNPTAFYLCASSIGTGGEYEKLFFGSGTQLSVL.

CDR3 protein: CASSKALLQGKGANVLTF. The CDR3 DNA reads as TGTGCCAGCAGCAAAGCTTTATTACAGGGGAAAGGGGCCAACGTCCTGACTTTC. The chain employs TRBV21-1 and TRBJ2-6; the table's TRBD1 call for D was not verified on the DNA. TRBV21-1 is flagged as a pseudogene. The length of the CDR3 is 18 residues.

The rearrangement uses TRBV7-6 and TRBJ1-6, with D possibly matching TRBD1 (6 bases). Germline-derived CDR1 and CDR2 are SGHVS and FNYEAQ. Between the trimmed V and J ends, which lost 0 bases and 7 bases, there was a span of 10 bases. CDR3 size: 15 residues. CDR3 in DNA: TGTGCCAGCAGCTTAGCGGGGACAATAAATTCACCCCTCCACTTT. Translating it yields CASSLAGTINSPLHF.

The V gene is TRBV2, the J gene TRBJ1-6; tentative D call: TRBD1 (6 bases). The CDR3 is made up of 15 amino acids. Germline CDR1 reads SNHLY; CDR2 reads FYNNEI. V lost 8 bases, J lost 7 bases, and 18 bases lay in between. CDR3 in amino acids: CASRPAGQQNSPLHF. CDR3 nucleotides: TGTGCCAGCCGTCCCGCAGGACAGCAAAATTCACCCCTCCACTTT. Full variable domain (outside the CDR3, taken from reference TRBV2 and TRBJ1-6): EPEVTQTPSHQVTQMGQEVILRCVPISNHLYFYWYRQILGQKVEFLVSFYNNEISEKSEIFDDQFSVERPDGSNFTLKIRSTKLEDSAMYFCASRPAGQQNSPLHFGNGTRLTVT.

J is TRBJ1-3 and V is TRBV6-5; D unresolved. The CDR3 extends over 14 amino acids. Trimming left V 7 bases short and J 4 bases short, with 14 bases between. CDR1 and CDR2 (germline): MNHEY, SVGAGI. Here the CDR3 DNA reads TGTGCCAGCAAGGTCGCAGGCATCGGAAACACCATATATTTT. It specifies CASKVAGIGNTIYF.